This T cell receptor beta chain was documented in a study of T cells after yellow fever vaccination (dated by TCRdb to 2018 to 2020). Regarding the study in general: The SMART-Seq v4 Ultra Low Input RNA kit was used to prepare libraries from fractions with low cell numbers. To track T-cell clones before and after primary and booster YFV17D yellow fever vaccination, bulk TCR alpha and beta repertoires were sequenced longitudinally. Two healthy male donors, one aged 18 to 29 and one aged 30 to 40 years, were included in the cohort. Blood was drawn at multiple timepoints before and after primary and secondary immunization, with bulk PBMC replicates and cell subsets isolated.

This clonotype was picked up a small number of times. It lacks a known antigen. One base away there is no much larger clone; base qualities are not given. The meaning of the sample's treatment or condition label: live attenuated yellow fever vaccine strain. At each blood-draw timepoint, two biological replicates of bulk PBMCs were obtained. A standard Ficoll-Paque protocol was used to isolate PBMCs from peripheral blood. TriZol was used to extract RNA from bulk PBMCs, CD4 and CD8 fractions, and dextramer-positive and dextramer-negative fractions. The CDR3, from cysteine to phenylalanine, totals 16 residues. Only CDR3 DNA is held: 48 bases, read in frame from base 1. V loses 1 base of germline sequence and J loses 6 bases, and the interval between the two ends is 19 bases. The germline V gene (reference sequence) sets CDR1 to SEHNR and CDR2 to FQNEAQ. Summary of the overall study and its limitations: Compared with the primary T-cell response, the secondary T-cell response was weaker but faster, peaking on day 5 rather than day 15. A small share of clonotypes was detected in both CD4 and CD8 compartments, with the overlap likely arising from convergent recombination. Most clones expanded after primary vaccination (about 95% of CD4 and over 80% of CD8) were re-detected after the booster, suggesting that broad memory maintenance occurred. FACS-sorted repertoires could contain abundant contaminating clonotypes from the bulk population, so computational filtering was required. Because only a couple of donors were included in the study, the extent to which the findings can be generalized is limited.

TCR cDNA was synthesized by 5'RACE template switching, which introduced a universal primer site and unique molecular identifiers. Priming for cDNA synthesis came from both the TCR alpha and TCR beta constant segments. Library amplification involved two PCR steps, and the second step added sample barcodes and sequencing adapters. Libraries were sequenced on Illumina HiSeq 2500 (2x100 bp) or NovaSeq (2x150 bp). The paper's data handling went like this. MIGEC handled demultiplexing of reads and collapsing into UMI consensus sequences, while MiXCR performed V(D)J alignment. Clonotypes responding to the vaccine were identified with edgeR on replicate PBMC samples, with the criteria of FDR below 0.01 and a log2 fold change above 5 up to day 15. Each bulk clonotype was labeled CD4 or CD8 based on which sequenced repertoire, CD4 or CD8, contained the clonotype at higher abundance. TCRdb redid the processing of the public reads, applying fastp at Q25 and MiXCR, and retained in-frame beta chains. Each entry is one CDR3 protein sequence, shown with its most common DNA and genes. These V and J calls originate from TCRdb's pipeline instead of the authors' own analysis. The table for this sample lists some 400,000 distinct CDR3 sequences; around 6.5% of them were counted only once. Approximately 15% of the sample is held by the ten biggest clonotypes.

The sequence came from a man aged 25 to 40 who received the YFV17D yellow fever vaccine. The material sequenced was PBMCs, taken 5 days after the yellow fever booster vaccination. The chain is assembled from TRBV7-9 and TRBJ2-7, with the D segment identity uncertain. The DNA reads as follows: TGTGCCAGCAGCTTAGGGTCGGTTCAGTCGGGTTCCGAGCAGTACTTC. Its protein reads: CASSLGSVQSGSEQYF. With the rest looked up from the reference TRBV7-9 and TRBJ2-7 genes rather than sequenced, the full variable domain is DTGVSQNPRHKITKRGQNVTFRCDPISEHNRLYWYRQTLGQGPEFLTYFQNEAQLEKSRLLSDRFSAERPKGSFSTLEIQRTEQGDSAMYLCASSLGSVQSGSEQYFGPGTRLTVT.